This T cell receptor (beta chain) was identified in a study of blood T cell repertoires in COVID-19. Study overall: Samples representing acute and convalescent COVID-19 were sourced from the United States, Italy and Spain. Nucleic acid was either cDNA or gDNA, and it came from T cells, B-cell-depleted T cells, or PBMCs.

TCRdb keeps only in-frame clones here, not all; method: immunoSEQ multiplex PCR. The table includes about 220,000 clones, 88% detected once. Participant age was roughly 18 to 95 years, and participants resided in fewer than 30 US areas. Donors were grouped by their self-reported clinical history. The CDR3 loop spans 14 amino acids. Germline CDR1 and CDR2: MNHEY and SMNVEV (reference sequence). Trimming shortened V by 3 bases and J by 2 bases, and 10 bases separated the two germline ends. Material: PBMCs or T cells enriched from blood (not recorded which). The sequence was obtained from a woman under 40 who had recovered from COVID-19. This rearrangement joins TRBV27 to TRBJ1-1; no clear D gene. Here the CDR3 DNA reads TGTGCCAGCAGTTTGAGAGTCTCCAACACTGAAGCTTTCTTT. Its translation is CASSLRVSNTEAFF.